Included here is one T cell receptor (beta chain) sequence, with context. Its antigen is unknown. Trimming removed 2 bases at V and 7 bases at J, with 9 bases between. Per the germline V gene, CDR1 is MGHRA and CDR2 is YSYEKL. CDR3 length: 13 amino acids. This sample was included in a study of graft-versus-host responses after intestinal transplantation. Notes on the study in general: GvH clones surfaced in recipient marrow, some emerging earlier in ileum or blood.

Sequencing was performed with immunoSEQ multiplex PCR; in TCRdb, only in-frame clones are kept and a portion is missing. The sample consists of approximately 100,000 clones, approximately 94% of them appearing once. This TCR came from a human donor who received an intestinal transplant. The sample consisted of unstimulated CD8+ T cells sorted from spleen or lymph node cells, taken before intestinal transplant. The chain employs TRBV4-1 and TRBJ1-3, with no clear D. CDR3 bases: TGCGCCAGCAGCCAATGGGTTGAGAACACCATATATTTT. Its protein product is CASSQWVENTIYF.